Sequencing of this T cell receptor (beta chain) was carried out in a study of T cells after yellow fever vaccination. They built TCR cDNA with 5'RACE template switching, a step that put in a universal primer site and UMIs. TCRdb independently ran MiXCR on the 5' RACE reads; one entry per CDR3 protein. This table holds 15,000 or so distinct CDR3 sequences, 4% found once. This clonotype was found many times. The V and J ends lost 6 bases and 0 bases, in that order; junction bases with no gene match: 17. The CDR3 length is 17 residues. Germline lookup yields CDR1 SQVTM and CDR2 ANQGSEA. The V gene is TRBV29-1, the J gene TRBJ2-7, with 7 bases aligning to TRBD1. Source: PBMCs, either bulk or a sorted T-cell subset (CD4+, CD8+, memory, or dextramer-sorted; not recorded which), taken 15 days after the yellow fever booster vaccination. The sequence was collected from a man in his thirties or forties who received the YFV17D yellow fever vaccine. The CDR3 spells CSVAQRQGTPSSYEQYF. The CDR3 DNA is TGCAGCGTCGCCCAGAGACAGGGTACACCCAGCTCCTACGAGCAGTACTTC.